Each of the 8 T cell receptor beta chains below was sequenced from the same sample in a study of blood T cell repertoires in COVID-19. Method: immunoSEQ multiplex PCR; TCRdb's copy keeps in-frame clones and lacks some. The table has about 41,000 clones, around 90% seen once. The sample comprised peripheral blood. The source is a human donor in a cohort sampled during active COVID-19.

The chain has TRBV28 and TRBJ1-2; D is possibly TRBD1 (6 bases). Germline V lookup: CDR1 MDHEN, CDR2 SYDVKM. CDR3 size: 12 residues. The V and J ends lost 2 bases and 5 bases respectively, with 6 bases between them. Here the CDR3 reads CASSLQGYGYTF. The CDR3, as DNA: TGTGCCAGCAGTTTACAGGGGTATGGCTACACCTTC.

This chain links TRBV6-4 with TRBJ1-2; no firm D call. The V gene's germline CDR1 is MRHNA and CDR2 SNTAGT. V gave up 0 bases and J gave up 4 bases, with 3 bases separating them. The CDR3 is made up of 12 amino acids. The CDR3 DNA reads TGTGCCAGCAGTGACTCGAGCTATGGCTACACCTTC. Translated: CASSDSSYGYTF.

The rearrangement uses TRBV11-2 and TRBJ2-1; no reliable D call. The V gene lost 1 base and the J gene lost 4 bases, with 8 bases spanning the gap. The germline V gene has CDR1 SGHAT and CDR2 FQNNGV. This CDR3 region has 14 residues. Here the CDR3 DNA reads TGTGCCAGCAGCTTAGCAGGTGCTTACAATGAGCAGTTCTTC. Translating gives CASSLAGAYNEQFF.

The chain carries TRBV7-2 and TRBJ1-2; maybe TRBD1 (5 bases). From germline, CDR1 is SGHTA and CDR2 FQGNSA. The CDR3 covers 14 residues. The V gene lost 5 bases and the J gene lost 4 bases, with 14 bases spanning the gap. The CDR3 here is CASSTGHKIYGYTF. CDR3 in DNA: TGTGCCAGCAGCACTGGACACAAAATCTATGGCTACACCTTC.

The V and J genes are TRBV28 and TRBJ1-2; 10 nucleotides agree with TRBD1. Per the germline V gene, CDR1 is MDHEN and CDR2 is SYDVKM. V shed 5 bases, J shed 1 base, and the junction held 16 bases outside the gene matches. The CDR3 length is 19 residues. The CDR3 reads CASSADRDRGGSDNYGYTF. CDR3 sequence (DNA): TGTGCCAGCAGTGCCGACCGGGACAGGGGAGGAAGCGATAACTATGGCTACACCTTC.

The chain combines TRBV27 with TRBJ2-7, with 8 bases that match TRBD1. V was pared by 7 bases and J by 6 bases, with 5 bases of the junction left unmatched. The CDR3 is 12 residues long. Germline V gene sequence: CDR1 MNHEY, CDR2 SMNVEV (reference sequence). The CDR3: CASKAGGLEQYF. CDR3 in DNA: TGTGCCAGCAAGGCAGGGGGCCTCGAGCAGTACTTC.

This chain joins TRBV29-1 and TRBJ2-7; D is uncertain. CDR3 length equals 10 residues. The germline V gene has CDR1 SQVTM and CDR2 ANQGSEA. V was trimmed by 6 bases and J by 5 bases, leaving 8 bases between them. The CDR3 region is CSVGSDEQYF. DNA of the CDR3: TGCAGCGTGGGCAGCGACGAGCAGTACTTC.

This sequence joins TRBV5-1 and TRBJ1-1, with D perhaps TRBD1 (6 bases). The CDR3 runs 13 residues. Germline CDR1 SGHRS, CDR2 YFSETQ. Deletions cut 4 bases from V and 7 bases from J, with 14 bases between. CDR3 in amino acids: CASSPDRGGEAFF. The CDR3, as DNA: TGCGCCAGCAGCCCGGACAGAGGGGGTGAAGCTTTCTTT.